This T cell receptor beta chain was recorded in a study of beta chain features in type 1 diabetes. Findings and caveats of the study: Patients with Type 1 diabetes showed moderately but significantly shorter TCRB CDR3s in all four CD4+ subsets. More deletions and fewer insertions at VDJ junctions were found in patients with type 1 diabetes. Possible PCR preference for shorter templates applied equally to patients and controls. A greater similarity of naive, central memory and Treg TCRB repertoires was seen among patients than among healthy donors.

One heparinised blood draw averaging roughly 120 mL was given by each donor. This clone has a handful of counts. Its antigen is undetermined. The CDR3 has 13 residues. V shed 5 bases, J shed 7 bases, and the junction held 10 bases outside the gene matches. Germline V gene sequence: CDR1 SQVTM, CDR2 ANQGSEA. The investigators reverse transcribed all of the isolated RNA, so they sequenced expressed TCRB transcripts. TCRdb's table, derived via immunoSEQ multiplex PCR, lists solely in-frame clones and lacks some. The data show 100,000 to 150,000 clones, about 18% seen once. The J gene is TRBJ2-7, the V gene TRBV29-1; 8 nucleotides match TRBD1. What was sequenced was central memory CD4+ T cells from blood. The sequence was collected from a man aged 18 to 29 with type 1 diabetes. The CDR3 DNA reads TGCAGCGTTAAGGACAGGGCGGCGGAGGAGCAGTACTTC. This encodes CSVKDRAAEEQYF.